This T cell receptor (beta chain) was identified in a study of Graves' ophthalmopathy and Graves' hyperthyroidism (dated by TCRdb to the late 2010s). Study-wide context: A patient counted as having stable hyperthyroidism if there was no progression to ophthalmopathy within 18 months of follow-up. A discovery set of 100 patients (roughly 41 ophthalmopathy, about 55 stable hyperthyroidism) was enrolled to explore V-J signatures distinguishing ophthalmopathy from hyperthyroidism. Following sample collection, hyperthyroidism patients were given methimazole at a starting dose of 30 mg daily, and ophthalmopathy patients were given high-dose intravenous methylprednisolone. In roughly 6 hyperthyroidism patients, T-cell repertoires of thyroid tissue and blood were compared. TCR beta repertoire signatures were used to distinguish Graves' ophthalmopathy from Graves' hyperthyroidism and to predict progression to ophthalmopathy. An independent validation cohort was composed of around 19 hyperthyroidism patients and around 16 patients who later progressed from hyperthyroidism to ophthalmopathy. In total, 135 blood samples were TCR-sequenced: fewer than 50 ophthalmopathy, roughly 80 hyperthyroidism and around 17 hyperthyroidism-to-ophthalmopathy patients. The research as a whole found: Most expanded thyroid clonotypes with a frequency above 0.001 also appeared in blood, which suggests that blood repertoires may reflect the immune response in the thyroid. In validation, the model predicted ophthalmopathy progression with over 60% sensitivity and 72.22% specificity; roughly eleven predicted patients were CT-confirmed with GO in a median of approximately six months. Ophthalmopathy was separated from stable hyperthyroidism by the 13-signature model with 85% to 90% sensitivity and roughly 83% specificity in cross-validation and with 80%/75% in the test set. No statistical method was used to predetermine the sample size, and group allocation was not hidden from the investigators.

The hyperthyroidism patients were 18 to 65 years old and newly diagnosed, with a disease duration of less than 2 months. Patients with other autoimmune diseases, uncontrolled infections, pregnancy or lactation were excluded. Clinical symptoms, serum thyroxine, TRAb, thyroid ultrasound and orbital computed tomography formed the basis of the diagnosis. Total RNA was extracted with Trizol reagent and quality-checked on an Agilent 2100 Bioanalyzer. For repertoire sequencing, TCR beta CDR3 regions were amplified from RNA transcripts. A first-round RT-PCR used HTBI primers with the Qiagen OneStep RT-PCR kit, followed by a second-round multiplex PCR, size selection and purification. Sequencing of the libraries was carried out on an Illumina HiSeq2000 in paired-end mode with 100 bp reads. Turning to the authors' computational methods: SOAPnuke was used to process the reads, throwing out any read that had adapters, had uncalled bases, had a mean Phred below 15, or lacked an exact constant-primer or identifier match. High-quality paired reads were merged with COPE v1.2.5. Clonotypes were defined as unique nucleotide sequences and were aligned to IMGT TRB V, D and J references using MiTCR v1.1. Only V-J combinations with frequency above 0.0001 were analysed, covering around 99% of repertoires. For each V-J combination, a TCR clonal expansion and chaos score was defined as F50 clonal expansion divided by the chaos observed in the TCRdist matrix. Welch's t-statistics and random forest were used to reduce the features to about 14 V-J combinations, which were then used as input to a naive Bayes classifier. The similarity between thyroid and blood repertoires was quantified using the Morisita-Horn index. TCRdb cleaned the public reads at Q25 with fastp, built clones with MiXCR and kept in-frame beta chains. Merged by CDR3 protein, the rows form single entries marked with the most common genes and DNA. The V and J calls reflect TCRdb's pipeline rather than the authors' work. Present in this sample are over a million distinct CDR3 sequences, approximately 35% of which were seen just once. Of the sample, 11% is held by the ten largest clones.

This clonotype came up many times. Its antigen target is currently unknown. One base away there is no much larger clone; base qualities are not given. The trim is 3 bases for V and 6 bases for J, with a gap of 12 bases between the germline ends. From a lookup of the germline V gene, CDR1 and CDR2 are SGDLS and YYNGEE. The CDR3 runs 13 amino acids, cysteine and phenylalanine included. Only the CDR3 portion is preserved as DNA: 39 bases, with reading frame beginning at the first base. The chain is encoded by TRBV9 joined to TRBJ2-5; the D gene is possibly TRBD2, with 5 bases matching. This TCR derives from an adult man with Graves' hyperthyroidism. What was sequenced was peripheral blood or thyroid tissue (not recorded which). For the CDR3, the sequence is CASSDAVTKTQYF. The DNA sequence follows: TGTGCCAGCAGCGACGCAGTGACTAAGACCCAGTACTTC.